Shown below are 25 T cell receptor beta chains from a single sample sequenced in a study of monozygotic twins with inflammatory bowel disease. TCRdb reworked the 5' RACE reads into one entry per CDR3 protein, no DNA. This table lists nearly 450,000 distinct CDR3 sequences. Specimen: blood. The receptors originated from a human donor with ulcerative colitis or Crohn's disease, or a healthy co-twin of an affected twin (not recorded which).

This rearrangement joins TRBV7-9 to TRBJ2-4; TCRdb indicates TRBD1, and absent DNA this call remains unverified. The CDR3 extends over 15 amino acids. Germline assignment: CDR1 SEHNR and CDR2 FQNEAQ (reference sequence). CDR3 sequence: CASSYSGKGGNIQYF.

The chain has TRBV10-3 and TRBJ2-1; TCRdb's assignment of TRBD1 cannot be checked, as there is no DNA. The germline gives CDR1 ENHRY, CDR2 SYGVKD. The CDR3 extends over 11 amino acids. CDR3 loop: CALGDYNEQFF.

V usage is TRBV7-2 and J usage is TRBJ2-7; the D call of TRBD2 rests on TCRdb alone, since no DNA is present to check it. The CDR3 consists of 15 residues. Per germline, CDR1 SGHTA and CDR2 FQGNSA. CDR3 protein: CASSSWTSGRDEQYF.

The chain carries TRBV19 and TRBJ2-3; absent DNA, TCRdb's TRBD1 call cannot be checked. Germline CDR1 LNHDA, CDR2 SQIVND (reference sequence). This CDR3 is built from 14 residues. Here the CDR3 reads CASSADRSTDTQYF. Filled out from reference TRBV19 and TRBJ2-3, the complete variable domain reads DGGITQSPKYLFRKEGQNVTLSCEQNLNHDAMYWYRQDPGQGLRLIYYSQIVNDFQKGDIAEGYSVSREKKESFPLTVTSAQKNPTAFYLCASSADRSTDTQYFGPGTRLTVL.

This chain connects TRBV27 to TRBJ2-7; without DNA, the TCRdb call of TRBD2 cannot be checked. Germline CDR1 is MNHEY and CDR2 is SMNVEV (reference sequence). The CDR3 spans 14 residues. CDR3 sequence: CASSSLLLPYEQYF.

The CDR3 spells CASSEMGPKNIQYF. The chain recombines TRBV2 with TRBJ2-4; the TCRdb D gene call, TRBD2, has no DNA to confirm it. The CDR3 has 14 amino acids. Germline loops: CDR1 SNHLY, CDR2 FYNNEI.

The chain uses TRBV20-1 and TRBJ2-3; TCRdb's assignment of TRBD2 cannot be checked, as there is no DNA. The germline V gene has CDR1 DFQATT and CDR2 SNEGSKA (reference sequence). The length of the CDR3 is 15 residues. The CDR3 spells CSADTYSGGTDTQYF.

The chain carries TRBV4-2 and TRBJ2-5; no DNA is available, so the TRBD1 call from TCRdb remains unchecked. Germline CDR1 reads LGHNA; CDR2 reads YNFKEQ. This CDR3 has 15 amino acids. CDR3 region: CASSQDIPAGETQYF.

CDR3 protein: CASWTGSYNEQFF. This chain joins TRBV28 and TRBJ2-1; the TRBD1 assignment by TCRdb is unverifiable without DNA. Germline V lookup: CDR1 MDHEN, CDR2 SYDVKM. The CDR3 extends over 13 amino acids.

The chain joins TRBV28 to TRBJ2-5; with no DNA, the TCRdb D assignment of TRBD1 cannot be verified. This CDR3 is built from 16 residues. Per the germline V gene, CDR1 is MDHEN and CDR2 is SYDVKM. The CDR3 reads CASSSLGTGAQETQYF.

The chain couples TRBV9 to TRBJ1-2; TCRdb's D gene call, TRBD1, goes unchecked for lack of DNA. This CDR3 has 13 residues. Germline lookup yields CDR1 SGDLS and CDR2 YYNGEE. The CDR3 loop reads CASGGAGGFGYTF.

The genes are TRBV7-2 and TRBJ2-1; with no DNA, the TCRdb D assignment of TRBD1 cannot be verified. This CDR3 comprises 16 residues. Germline V gene data show CDR1 as SGHTA and CDR2 as FQGNSA. This CDR3 is CASSSGPGGSYNEQFF.

The chain combines TRBV28 with TRBJ1-2; checking the TCRdb D call of TRBD1 is not possible without DNA. The CDR3 loop spans 14 amino acids. Germline V gives CDR1 MDHEN, CDR2 SYDVKM. CDR3 region: CASSADRDRVKYTF.

The chain has TRBV29-1 and TRBJ1-2. Germline loops: CDR1 SQVTM, CDR2 ANQGSEA. The CDR3 has 12 amino acids. The CDR3 loop reads CSVDSPNYGYTF.

The chain employs TRBV15 and TRBJ2-1; TCRdb proposes TRBD1, but this gene call is untestable without DNA. CDR3 size: 15 residues. Per the germline V gene, CDR1 is LNHNV and CDR2 is YYDKDF (reference sequence). The CDR3 region is CATSRVRDTYNEQFF.

The chain combines TRBV20-1 with TRBJ2-3; lacking DNA, the TRBD2 call made by TCRdb goes unchecked. This CDR3 contains 17 residues. Germline assignment: CDR1 DFQATT and CDR2 SNEGSKA (reference sequence). CDR3 region: CSARRSGRALGTDTQYF.

V gene TRBV4-3 combines with J gene TRBJ2-3; TCRdb picks TRBD1, but there is no DNA to check that call. This CDR3 region has 17 residues. CDR1 and CDR2 from the germline V gene are LGHNA and YSLEER. CDR3 loop: CASSQGPDPTYTDTQYF.

J is TRBJ2-2 and V is TRBV19; the TRBD1 assignment by TCRdb is unverifiable without DNA. CDR1 is LNHDA, CDR2 SQIVND, per germline (reference sequence). The CDR3 totals 12 residues. The CDR3 loop reads CASSPGSGELFF.

CDR3 region: CASSSGTPERYNEQFF. The J gene is TRBJ2-1, the V gene TRBV5-5; no DNA is available, so the TRBD1 call from TCRdb remains unchecked. This CDR3 is 16 amino acids long. The V gene's germline CDR1 is SGHKS and CDR2 YYEKEE (reference sequence).

The gene calls are TRBV20-1 and TRBJ1-2. This CDR3 spans 11 amino acids. Germline V CDR1 and CDR2: DFQATT, SNEGSKA (reference sequence). The CDR3 protein is CRPGAAEGYTF.

The rearrangement joins TRBV4-1 to TRBJ1-3; the TCRdb call, TRBD1, lacks DNA for checking. This CDR3 has 17 amino acids. CDR1 is MGHRA, CDR2 YSYEKL, per germline. This CDR3 reads CASSQEFRGLPGNTIYF.

The J gene is TRBJ1-1, the V gene TRBV12-3 or TRBV12-4. The CDR3 length is 13 residues. CDR3 in amino acids: CASSLVRTRGLFF.

The chain is built from TRBV27 and TRBJ1-4. This CDR3 is built from 15 residues. Germline V gene sequence: CDR1 MNHEY, CDR2 SMNVEV (reference sequence). The CDR3 here is CASSFRARPWEKLFF.

The rearrangement uses TRBV20-1 and TRBJ2-5. This CDR3 is 11 amino acids long. Germline CDR1 is DFQATT and CDR2 is SNEGSKA (reference sequence). CDR3 protein: CSANSQETQYF.

V gene TRBV7-8 combines with J gene TRBJ1-4; TCRdb's assignment of TRBD1 cannot be checked, as there is no DNA. Per the germline V gene, CDR1 is SGHVS and CDR2 is FQNEAQ. CDR3 length equals 13 residues. The CDR3 region is CASSGDTNEKLFF. The entire variable domain, with the rest obtained from reference TRBV7-8 and TRBJ1-4, is as follows: GAGVSQSPRYKVAKRGQDVALRCDPISGHVSLFWYQQALGQGPEFLTYFQNEAQLDKSGLPSDRFFAERPEGSVSTLKIQRTQQEDSAVYLCASSGDTNEKLFFGSGTQLSVL.